These T cell receptor beta chains were read from a single sample in a study of cytomegalovirus exposure and HLA in healthy donors. Method: immunoSEQ multiplex PCR; TCRdb's copy keeps in-frame clones and lacks some. The sample yields about 140,000 clones, approximately 88% seen once. Sequenced input: PBMCs. Receptors originate from a woman aged 40 to 49 in good health and CMV-seronegative. The CDR3 runs from the conserved cysteine through the conserved F or W. A D gene is named only where the DNA matches it firmly. Rows give clone size only sometimes, using once, few, many, or a class for an expanded clone.

>-|TRBV19|-|TRBJ1-2
TGTGCCAGTAGGGGCAGCCATAACTATGGCTACACCTTC
CASRGSHNYGYTF
>-|TRBV2|TRBD2|TRBJ2-1
TGTGCCAGCCACTTGGGGGGGACCGCCTACAATGAGCAGTTCTTC
CASHLGGTAYNEQFF
>few|TRBV5-4|TRBD2|TRBJ2-7
TGTGCCAGCAGCCTCGCTCTAGCGGGAGGAAATTCCTACGAGCAGTACTTC
CASSLALAGGNSYEQYF
>-|TRBV7-2|-|TRBJ2-3
TGTGCCAGCAGCTTAGCGTATACAGATACGCAGTATTTT
CASSLAYTDTQYF
>-|TRBV5-8|-|TRBJ2-1
TGTGCCAGCAGCTTGGGCCAGGGTGAATTCGATGAGCAGTTCTTC
CASSLGQGEFDEQFF
>-|TRBV2|-|TRBJ1-5
TGTGCCAGCAGTGTTGGCAGGGGTTTTGGACAGCCCCAGCATTTT
CASSVGRGFGQPQHF
>-|TRBV6-5|-|TRBJ2-7
TGTGCCAGCAGTTACTCAGGCGGCGCTCTACGTTACGAGCAGTACTTC
CASSYSGGALRYEQYF
>once|TRBV11-2|TRBD1|TRBJ1-2
TGTGCCAGCAGCCGCAACAGGGGGGTCTACACCTTC
CASSRNRGVYTF
>-|TRBV7-9|-|TRBJ2-7
TGTTCCTCTGGGGGGGGCCTCTACGAGCAGTACTTC
CSSGGGLYEQYF
>-|TRBV2|-|TRBJ2-7
TGTGCCAGCAGCCCTTTCTACGAGCAGTACTTC
CASSPFYEQYF
>-|TRBV11-3|-|TRBJ1-4
TGTGCCAGCATCAGCCTCAGGTCCGGAAAACTGTTTTTT
CASISLRSGKLFF
>-|TRBV11-3|TRBD1|TRBJ2-1
TGTGCCAGCAGCCCCCGACAGGGGGCGCCCGGGAATGAGCAGTTCTTC
CASSPRQGAPGNEQFF
>-|TRBV28|-|TRBJ2-2
TGTGCCAGCAGTTCCGCCGGACACTACACCGGGGAGCTGTTTTTT
CASSSAGHYTGELFF
>-|TRBV5-1|TRBD1|TRBJ1-1
TGCGCCAGCAGTTCTAGAGTGAAGGGACAGTCGCGCACTGAAGCTTTCTTT
CASSSRVKGQSRTEAFF
>-|TRBV9|TRBD1|TRBJ2-7
TGTGCCAGCAGCGGCCGGGACAGCTCCAACTACGAGCAGTACTTC
CASSGRDSSNYEQYF
>-|TRBV7-2|-|TRBJ2-7
TGTGCCAGCAGCTTAGGGAGGGGGCAAACCTACGAGCAGTACTTC
CASSLGRGQTYEQYF
>-|TRBV10-3|TRBD2|TRBJ2-3
TGTGCCTCAACTGGCGGGACTAGCTCGTCAGATACGCAGTATTTT
CASTGGTSSSDTQYF
>-|TRBV10-3|TRBD2|TRBJ2-7
TGTGCCATCAGTGAGTCTGGGACTAGCGGGAGGGCCCTTGGGGAGCAGTACTTC
CAISESGTSGRALGEQYF
>-|TRBV13|TRBD2|TRBJ2-3
TGTGCCAGCAGCCGTTTTTTAGCGGGAGGGGCCCCAGATACGCAGTATTTT
CASSRFLAGGAPDTQYF
>-|TRBV28|TRBD1|TRBJ2-2
TGTGCCATCCCTGCCCGACCTCGGGACAGGGTACGGCCAAGTACGACCGGGGAGCTGTTTTTT
CAIPARPRDRVRPSTTGELFF
>once|TRBV27|TRBD2|TRBJ2-7
TGTGCCAGCAGTTGGACTAGCGGCCTTACCTACGAGCAGTACTTC
CASSWTSGLTYEQYF
>few|TRBV4-1|-|TRBJ2-7
TGCGCCAGCAGCCAAGCATCACAGGTTGGCTACGAGCAGTACTTC
CASSQASQVGYEQYF
>-|TRBV29-1|-|TRBJ2-1
TGCAGCGTTGGTCGGAGGAACTCCTACAATGAGCAGTTCTTC
CSVGRRNSYNEQFF